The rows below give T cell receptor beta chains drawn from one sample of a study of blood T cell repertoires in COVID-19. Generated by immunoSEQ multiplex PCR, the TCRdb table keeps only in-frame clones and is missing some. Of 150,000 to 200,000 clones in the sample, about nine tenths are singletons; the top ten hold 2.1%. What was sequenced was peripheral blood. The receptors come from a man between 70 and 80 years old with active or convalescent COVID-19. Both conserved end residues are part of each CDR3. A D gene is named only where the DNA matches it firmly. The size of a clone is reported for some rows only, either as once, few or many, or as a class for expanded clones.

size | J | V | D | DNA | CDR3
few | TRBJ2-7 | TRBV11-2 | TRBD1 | TGTGCCAGCAGCTTAAGGGGGCTACCCCCGTTTGTGGACGAGCAGTACTTC | CASSLRGLPPFVDEQYF
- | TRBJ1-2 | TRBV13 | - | TGTGCCAGCAGCTTATCGGGGGTGGGGCCCCCTCTCTATGGCTACACCTTC | CASSLSGVGPPLYGYTF
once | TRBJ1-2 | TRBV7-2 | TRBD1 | TGTGCCAGCAGCGAATGGACAGGGCCAAACTATGGCTACACCTTC | CASSEWTGPNYGYTF
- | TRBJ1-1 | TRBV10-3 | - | TGTGCCATCAGTGACCCCGGGACACCGAACACTGAAGCTTTCTTT | CAISDPGTPNTEAFF
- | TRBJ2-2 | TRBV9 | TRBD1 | TGTGCCAGCAGCGTAGAGGGGGCGACCGGGGAGCTGTTTTTT | CASSVEGATGELFF
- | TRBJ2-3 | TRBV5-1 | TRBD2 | TGCGCCAGCAGCTTCACTAGCGCAGATACGCAGTATTTT | CASSFTSADTQYF
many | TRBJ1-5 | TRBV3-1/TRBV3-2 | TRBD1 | TGTGCCAGCAGCCAAACAGGGGGCCAGCCCCAGCATTTT | CASSQTGGQPQHF
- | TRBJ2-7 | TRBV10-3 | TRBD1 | TGTGCCATCAGTGGAATACCCGGGACAGAGGGCGAGCAGTACTTC | CAISGIPGTEGEQYF
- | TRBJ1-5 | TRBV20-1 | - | TGCAGTGCTAGTAATCCGAGAAGCAATCAGCCCCAGCATTTT | CSASNPRSNQPQHF
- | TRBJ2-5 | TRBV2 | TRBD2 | TGTGCCAGCAGTTTAACTAGCGGGAGAGTCAAAGGGGACCAAGAGACCCAGTACTTC | CASSLTSGRVKGDQETQYF
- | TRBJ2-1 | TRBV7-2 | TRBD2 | TGTGCCAGCAGCTCGGGGGGGAGCGGGGGCTATGAGCAGTTCTTC | CASSSGGSGGYEQFF
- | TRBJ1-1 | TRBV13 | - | TGTGCCAGCAGCTTGTTTGGCAGCCGATGGGGCGAAGCTTTCTTT | CASSLFGSRWGEAFF
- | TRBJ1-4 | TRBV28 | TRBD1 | TGTGCCACCTACAGGGGGGATGAAAATGAAAAACTGTTTTTT | CATYRGDENEKLFF